The 17 T cell receptor beta chains below were found in one sample sequenced in a study of blood T cell repertoires in COVID-19. Assay used: immunoSEQ multiplex PCR; TCRdb lists only in-frame clones, some missing. The sample holds about 140,000 clones; approximately 84% are singletons and the top ten take 4%. Sample: peripheral blood. The receptors stem from a woman between 55 and 75 years old with acute or convalescent COVID-19.

The V gene is TRBV29-1, the J gene TRBJ1-1; a weak D match, TRBD1 (6 bases). The CDR3 length is 13 residues. V lost 4 bases and J 1 base, leaving 10 bases between the germline ends. CDR1 SQVTM and CDR2 ANQGSEA come from the germline V gene. CDR3: CSVVGRGNTEAFF. CDR3 sequence (DNA): TGCAGCGTTGTGGGCAGGGGGAACACTGAAGCTTTCTTT.

The chain is built from TRBV12-3 or TRBV12-4 and TRBJ1-2, with 8 bases fitting TRBD1. This CDR3 comprises 12 residues. J gave up 8 bases and V 5 bases, and 4 bases lay outside the gene matches. CDR3 sequence: CASSAGGAGYTF. DNA for the CDR3: TGTGCCAGCAGTGCAGGGGGCGCGGGCTACACCTTC.

The J gene is TRBJ2-2, the V gene TRBV19; 8 positions agree with TRBD2. With 8 bases clipped from V and 1 base from J, the junction kept 6 bases outside the gene matches. The V gene's germline CDR1 is LNHDA and CDR2 SQIVND (reference sequence). This CDR3 contains 15 residues. The DNA of the CDR3 is TGTGCCAGTCGGTTGGCGGGGGGGAACACCGGGGAGCTGTTTTTT. Translating it yields CASRLAGGNTGELFF.

CDR3 sequence: CASSLGQGVFYEQYF. The CDR3 DNA follows: TGCGCCAGCAGCTTGGGACAGGGAGTGTTCTACGAGCAGTACTTC. The V gene is TRBV5-1, the J gene TRBJ2-7; TRBD1 matches at 7 bases. CDR3 length: 15 amino acids. CDR1 is SGHRS and CDR2 is YFSETQ in the germline V gene. V trimming: 0 bases; J trimming: 3 bases; junction bases outside the gene matches: 6.

The gene calls are TRBV10-2 and TRBJ2-2; D not certain. The V and J ends lost 8 bases and 0 bases respectively, with 10 bases between them. The CDR3 spans 14 residues. Germline lookup yields CDR1 WSHSY and CDR2 SAAADI. CDR3 in DNA: TGCGCCAGCGCCGCTATCCCGAACACCGGGGAGCTGTTTTTT. As protein: CASAAIPNTGELFF.

J is TRBJ2-2 and V is TRBV28; TRBD2 aligns across 7 bases. Germline CDR1 is MDHEN and CDR2 is SYDVKM. V lost 8 bases, J lost 2 bases, and 2 bases stayed unmatched. CDR3 length: 13 amino acids. CDR3 sequence: CASRLANTGELFF. The CDR3, as DNA: TGTGCCAGCCGACTAGCAAACACCGGGGAGCTGTTTTTT.

The J gene is TRBJ1-6, the V gene TRBV5-5, with TRBD1 identical over 9 bases. The germline CDR1 and CDR2 sequences are SGHKS and YYEKEE (reference sequence). This CDR3 contains 16 residues. J gave up 8 bases and V 4 bases, and 10 bases lay outside the gene matches. CDR3 nucleotide sequence: TGTGCCAGCAGCGCGGACAGGGGTACTTCCCATTCACCCCTCCACTTT. It yields the protein CASSADRGTSHSPLHF. Drawing the rest from reference TRBV5-5 and TRBJ1-6, the complete variable domain is DAGVTQSPTHLIKTRGQQVTLRCSPISGHKSVSWYQQVLGQGPQFIFQYYEKEERGRGNFPDRFSARQFPNYSSELNVNALLLGDSALYLCASSADRGTSHSPLHFGNGTRLTVT.

The CDR3 sequence is CAWKYGGNEQFF. The CDR3 DNA follows: TGTGCCTGGAAGTACGGGGGCAATGAGCAGTTCTTC. This chain joins TRBV30 and TRBJ2-1; D is possibly TRBD2 (6 bases). CDR1 is GTSNPN, CDR2 SVGIG, per germline (reference sequence). With 4 bases removed from V and 6 bases from J, the gap between germline ends came to 10 bases. The CDR3 loop spans 12 amino acids.

The gene calls are TRBV2 and TRBJ2-7; D ambiguous. The germline V gene has CDR1 SNHLY and CDR2 FYNNEI. The V gene lost 4 bases and the J gene lost 0 bases, with 7 bases spanning the gap. The CDR3 extends over 13 amino acids. This CDR3 is CASSVESSYEQYF. The CDR3 nucleotides read TGTGCCAGCAGTGTAGAGAGCTCCTACGAGCAGTACTTC.

The V and J genes are TRBV5-4 and TRBJ2-5, with D possibly matching TRBD1 (5 bases). This CDR3 comprises 14 residues. Trimming left V 0 bases short and J 2 bases short, with 8 bases between. Germline lookup yields CDR1 SGHNT and CDR2 YYREEE (reference sequence). CDR3 region: CASSLVSGQETQYF. The CDR3 nucleotides are TGTGCCAGCAGCTTGGTTTCAGGGCAAGAGACCCAGTACTTC.

The V gene is TRBV4-2, the J gene TRBJ2-3; TRBD1 might be the D (5 bases). Germline V gene lookup returns CDR1 LGHNA and CDR2 YNFKEQ. This CDR3 is built from 15 residues. Trimming took off 4 bases at V and 2 bases at J, with 13 bases between the two ends. In DNA, the CDR3 is TGTGCCAGCAGCCGGGCAGGGAACCCCACAGATACGCAGTATTTT. It is translated as CASSRAGNPTDTQYF.

V and J are TRBV28 and TRBJ1-6; D call uncertain. The V gene lost 5 bases and the J gene lost 8 bases, with 4 bases spanning the gap. CDR3 size: 11 residues. Germline V gene data show CDR1 as MDHEN and CDR2 as SYDVKM. The CDR3 loop reads CASSADSPLHF. The CDR3 DNA is TGTGCCAGCAGTGCGGATTCACCCCTCCACTTT.

This clone was detected only a few times. The V gene is TRBV14, the J gene TRBJ2-2; the D is unclear. V was pared by 0 bases and J by 7 bases, with 6 bases between. Germline CDR1 and CDR2: SGHDN and FVKESK. This CDR3 spans 13 amino acids. CDR3: CASSQDLNGELFF. In DNA, the CDR3 is TGTGCCAGCAGCCAAGATCTTAACGGGGAGCTGTTTTTT.

This clone was detected a few times. Other DNA sequences from this sample encode an identical CDR3 as well. This chain links TRBV7-2 with TRBJ1-4, with D tentatively TRBD1 (6 bases). This CDR3 has 15 amino acids. The germline V gene encodes CDR1 SGHTA and CDR2 FQGNSA. V was pared by 1 base and J by 4 bases, with 10 bases between. The CDR3 coding sequence is TGTGCCAGCAGCTTAGGGGGGCATAGTAATGAAAAACTGTTTTTT. This gives the protein CASSLGGHSNEKLFF.

The chain couples TRBV4-2 to TRBJ2-3, with TRBD2 identical over 13 bases. V gave up 0 bases and J gave up 4 bases; unmatched junction bases: 7. Germline values: CDR1 LGHNA, CDR2 YNFKEQ. The CDR3 runs 18 residues. The CDR3 nucleotides are TGTGCCAGCAGCCAAGAAACTAGCGGGAGGGATTCTGCAGATACGCAGTATTTT. It specifies CASSQETSGRDSADTQYF.

This clone has a count of ten or more. V and J are TRBV6-6 and TRBJ1-1; possible D gene TRBD1, 6 bases. V lost 5 bases and J lost 1, with 14 bases in between. CDR1 MNHNY and CDR2 SVGAGI come from the germline V gene (reference sequence). The CDR3 sequence is 15 residues long. The CDR3 bases are TGTGCCAGCAGTCAGACACAGGGACCGAACACTGAAGCTTTCTTT. The encoded protein is CASSQTQGPNTEAFF.

This clone was counted only a few times. The rearrangement links TRBV7-8 to TRBJ1-1; 8 bases are a match to TRBD1. Losses at the gene ends were 4 bases for V and 4 bases for J; bases not matched to a gene: 5. The germline CDR1 and CDR2 sequences are SGHVS and FQNEAQ. The CDR3 totals 14 residues. CDR3 in DNA: TGTGCCAGCAGCTCCATTACAGGGGGCACTGAAGCTTTCTTT. This codes for CASSSITGGTEAFF.